This TCR beta chain was recovered during a study of blood T cell repertoires in COVID-19. About the research overall: The United States, Italy and Spain were the sources of the acute and convalescent COVID-19 samples. The analysed material was cDNA or gDNA that came from T cells, B-cell-depleted T cells, or PBMCs.

The repertoire was sequenced with immunoSEQ multiplex PCR; TCRdb's copy has only in-frame clones and lacks some. The repertoire has nearly 60,000 clones, nearly 90% of them found once; the top ten carry approximately 13%. The CDR3 contains 16 residues. Germline V gives CDR1 SGHTA, CDR2 FQGNSA. V lost 2 bases and J lost 0; bases outside the gene matches: 5. The rearrangement uses TRBV7-2 and TRBJ1-1; 8 bases map to TRBD1. This TCR was recovered from a man between 60 and 70 years old with active COVID-19. The sequenced sample was peripheral blood. CDR3 nucleotides: TGTGCCAGCAGCTTAAGGACAGGGAGGTTGAACACTGAAGCTTTCTTT. This encodes CASSLRTGRLNTEAFF.